The 2 T cell receptor beta chains below all came from one sample that was sequenced in a study of blood T cell repertoires in COVID-19. TCRdb keeps only in-frame clones here, not all; method: immunoSEQ multiplex PCR. This table holds under 250,000 clones, approximately 90% found once. The specimen sequenced was PBMCs or T cells enriched from blood (not recorded which). These receptors came from a woman in her twenties or thirties with acute COVID-19.

This clone was detected once. V and J are TRBV21-1 and TRBJ1-6; TRBD1, the table's D call, was not compared with the DNA. TRBV21-1 is flagged as a pseudogene. There are 17 residues in the CDR3. The CDR3 sequence: CASSATGTGSNASPLHF. In DNA, the CDR3 is TGTGCCAGCAGCGCCACCGGGACAGGTTCTAATGCGTCACCCCTCCACTTT.

The chain joins TRBV27 to TRBJ2-3; TRBD2 aligns across 10 bases. This CDR3 has 16 amino acids. Trimming cost V 4 bases and J 3 bases; bases outside gene matches: 7. Germline loops: CDR1 MNHEY, CDR2 SMNVEV (reference sequence). CDR3 residues: CASSSRTSGVTDTQYF. The CDR3 nucleotides are TGTGCCAGCAGTTCCCGGACTAGCGGAGTAACAGATACGCAGTATTTT.